These 17 T cell receptor beta chains were all obtained from the same sample, sequenced in a study of blood T cell repertoires in COVID-19. Libraries were prepared by immunoSEQ multiplex PCR; TCRdb keeps only in-frame clonotypes and omits some of them. The sample yields 400,000 to 550,000 clones, roughly 85% seen once. Sequenced sample: PBMCs or T cells enriched from blood (not recorded which). The receptors originated from a young woman with acute COVID-19.

The genes are TRBV2 and TRBJ1-6; TRBD1 is a possible D gene (5 bases). V was trimmed by 1 base and J by 9 bases, leaving 13 bases between them. The CDR3 extends over 15 amino acids. The germline gives CDR1 SNHLY, CDR2 FYNNEI. The CDR3 nucleotides are TGTGCCAGCAGTGAAGTCGCAGGGCAAAGTTCACCCCTCCACTTT. It codes for CASSEVAGQSSPLHF.

V usage is TRBV5-6 and J usage is TRBJ1-6; a weak D match, TRBD1 (6 bases). The CDR3 has 13 residues. V was clipped by 5 bases and J by 10 bases, with 13 bases between them. CDR1 SGHDT and CDR2 YYEEEE come from the germline V gene. The CDR3 bases are TGTGCCAGCAGGCACAGGGCCGGATCACCCCTCCACTTT. Amino acids: CASRHRAGSPLHF.

V is TRBV29-1 and J is TRBJ1-2, with a tentative D call TRBD1 (5 bases). Trimming took off 7 bases at V and 1 base at J, with 19 bases between the two ends. This CDR3 is 15 amino acids long. The V gene's germline CDR1 is SQVTM and CDR2 ANQGSEA. The CDR3 nucleotides are TGCAGCGCCGACGGGGGGAGAGGGGTTAACTATGGCTACACCTTC. It yields the protein CSADGGRGVNYGYTF. Using reference TRBV29-1 and TRBJ1-2 for the parts outside the CDR3, the full variable domain is SAVISQKPSRDICQRGTSLTIQCQVDSQVTMMFWYRQQPGQSLTLIATANQGSEATYESGFVIDKFPISRPNLTFSTLTVSNMSPEDSSIYLCSADGGRGVNYGYTFGSGTRLTVV.

This chain joins TRBV5-1 and TRBJ1-1; 7 bases are shared with TRBD1. Trimming cost V 1 base and J 4 bases; bases outside gene matches: 1. CDR3 length equals 13 residues. Germline V gene data show CDR1 as SGHRS and CDR2 as YFSETQ. This chain's CDR3 is CASSLRGLTEAFF. CDR3 DNA sequence: TGCGCCAGCAGCTTGAGGGGGCTCACTGAAGCTTTCTTT.

The chain combines TRBV4-3 with TRBJ2-1; the D is unclear. Germline V gene lookup returns CDR1 LGHNA and CDR2 YSLEER. Trimming took off 0 bases at V and 6 bases at J, with 15 bases between the two ends. This CDR3 comprises 16 residues. The CDR3 region is CASSQERRNRTNEQFF. CDR3 nucleotide sequence: TGCGCCAGCAGCCAAGAACGGCGGAATCGCACCAATGAGCAGTTCTTC.

There are a few counts of this clone. The genes are TRBV21-1 and TRBJ2-1; the table calls TRBD2, which could not be checked here. TRBV21-1 counts as a pseudogene. The CDR3 sequence is 14 residues long. The CDR3 DNA sequence: TGTGCCAGCATTCTACTAGCGTGTTACAATGAGCAGTTCTTC. As protein: CASILLACYNEQFF.

The chain combines TRBV6-1 with TRBJ1-5, with D unclear. V gave up 2 bases and J gave up 3 bases, with 14 bases separating them. The CDR3 contains 16 residues. CDR1 and CDR2 from the germline V gene are MNHNS and SASEGT. This CDR3 is CASSEYGQAINQPQHF. For the CDR3, the DNA is TGTGCCAGCAGTGAATATGGGCAGGCCATCAATCAGCCCCAGCATTTT.

This clone was detected once. The rearrangement links TRBV9 to TRBJ1-2; 7 positions match TRBD1. Germline CDR1 and CDR2: SGDLS and YYNGEE. There are 15 residues in the CDR3. The trim removed 0 bases at V and 4 bases at J, leaving 6 bases unmatched. CDR3 protein: CASSVGDSGRYGYTF. DNA for the CDR3: TGTGCCAGCAGCGTAGGGGACAGTGGACGCTATGGCTACACCTTC.

This sequence joins TRBV14 and TRBJ1-1; D not resolved. Trimming took 0 bases from V and 2 from J, leaving 13 bases between them. The CDR3 extends over 16 amino acids. Germline-derived CDR1 and CDR2 are SGHDN and FVKESK. This CDR3 reads CASSQDYGRGNTEAFF. CDR3 nucleotides: TGTGCCAGCAGCCAAGATTATGGTCGGGGTAACACTGAAGCTTTCTTT.

The rearrangement links TRBV18 to TRBJ2-7; 9 bases match TRBD1. J gave up 6 bases and V 3 bases, and 3 bases lay outside the gene matches. This CDR3 has 13 residues. Germline CDR1 reads KGHSH; CDR2 reads LQKENI. CDR3: CASSPGQGSEQYF. Here the CDR3 DNA reads TGTGCCAGCTCACCGGGACAGGGTAGCGAGCAGTACTTC.

V is TRBV3-1 (or the pseudogene TRBV3-2) and J is TRBJ2-7, with TRBD1 matching over 9 bases. CDR1 and CDR2 (germline): LGHDT, YNNKEL (reference sequence). V was pared by 0 bases and J by 5 bases, with 5 bases of the junction left unmatched. The CDR3 contains 15 residues. The CDR3 DNA reads TGTGCCAGCAGCCAAGATCCCCGGGACAGGGACGAGCAGTACTTC. This gives the protein CASSQDPRDRDEQYF.

This chain uses TRBV29-1 with TRBJ2-5, with TRBD2 as a possible D gene (6 bases). Per the germline V gene, CDR1 is SQVTM and CDR2 is ANQGSEA. The CDR3 extends over 13 amino acids. Trimming pared 3 bases from V and 5 bases from J, leaving 13 bases between. This chain's CDR3 is CSVDFAGLETQYF. Written as DNA, the CDR3 is TGCAGCGTTGATTTTGCGGGGTTGGAGACCCAGTACTTC.

This chain joins TRBV7-2 and TRBJ2-1; D perhaps matches TRBD1 (6 bases). Germline CDR1 SGHTA, CDR2 FQGNSA. The CDR3 has 16 amino acids. Trimming took 3 bases from V and 6 from J, leaving 18 bases between them. The CDR3 loop reads CASSLGQQGFGNEQFF. The CDR3 bases are TGTGCCAGCAGCTTGGGACAACAGGGATTCGGCAATGAGCAGTTCTTC.

The chain links TRBV11-3 to TRBJ2-3; the D gene is possibly TRBD2 (6 bases). Trimming pared 1 base from V and 0 bases from J, leaving 11 bases between. The CDR3 runs 16 residues. CDR1 and CDR2 (germline): SGHNT, YENEEA. This CDR3 is CASSLVSGASTDTQYF. CDR3 DNA sequence: TGTGCCAGCAGCTTAGTATCGGGAGCTAGCACAGATACGCAGTATTTT.

The chain employs TRBV2 and TRBJ1-5; 11 nucleotides align to TRBD1. Germline CDR1 SNHLY, CDR2 FYNNEI. The CDR3 is 18 residues long. V shed 4 bases, J shed 0 bases, and the junction held 8 bases outside the gene matches. CDR3 protein: CASSGGTGGQYSNQPQHF. The CDR3 region has the DNA TGTGCCAGCAGTGGTGGGACAGGGGGACAATATAGCAATCAGCCCCAGCATTTT.

This clone was counted a few times. The chain recombines TRBV5-1 with TRBJ1-1; 7 bases line up with TRBD1. The trim removed 7 bases at V and 0 bases at J, leaving 6 bases unmatched. CDR3 length: 14 residues. Germline V lookup: CDR1 SGHRS, CDR2 YFSETQ. Here the CDR3 reads CASLQGEVNTEAFF. The CDR3 DNA reads as TGCGCCAGCCTCCAGGGGGAGGTGAACACTGAAGCTTTCTTT.

The chain links TRBV9 to TRBJ2-2; 9 nucleotides align to TRBD2. The CDR3 is 16 residues long. Germline lookup yields CDR1 SGDLS and CDR2 YYNGEE. The V gene end was trimmed by 0 bases and the J gene end by 4 bases; junction bases not matched to a gene: 4. The CDR3 region has the DNA TGTGCCAGCAGCGTAGTGAGCGGGAGGACCACCGGGGAGCTGTTTTTT. Its protein is CASSVVSGRTTGELFF.